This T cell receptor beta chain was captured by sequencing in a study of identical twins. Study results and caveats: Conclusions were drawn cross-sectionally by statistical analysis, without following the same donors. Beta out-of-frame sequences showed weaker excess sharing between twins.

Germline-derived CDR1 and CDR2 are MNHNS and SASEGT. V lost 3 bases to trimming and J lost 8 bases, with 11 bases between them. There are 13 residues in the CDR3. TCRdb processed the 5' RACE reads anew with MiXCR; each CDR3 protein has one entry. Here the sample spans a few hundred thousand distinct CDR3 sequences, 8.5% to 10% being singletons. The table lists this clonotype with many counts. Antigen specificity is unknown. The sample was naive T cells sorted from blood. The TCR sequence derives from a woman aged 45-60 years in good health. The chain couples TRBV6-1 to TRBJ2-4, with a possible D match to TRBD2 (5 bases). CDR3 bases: TGTGCCAGCAGTGACGGGGATTGGGACATTCAGTACTTC. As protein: CASSDGDWDIQYF.